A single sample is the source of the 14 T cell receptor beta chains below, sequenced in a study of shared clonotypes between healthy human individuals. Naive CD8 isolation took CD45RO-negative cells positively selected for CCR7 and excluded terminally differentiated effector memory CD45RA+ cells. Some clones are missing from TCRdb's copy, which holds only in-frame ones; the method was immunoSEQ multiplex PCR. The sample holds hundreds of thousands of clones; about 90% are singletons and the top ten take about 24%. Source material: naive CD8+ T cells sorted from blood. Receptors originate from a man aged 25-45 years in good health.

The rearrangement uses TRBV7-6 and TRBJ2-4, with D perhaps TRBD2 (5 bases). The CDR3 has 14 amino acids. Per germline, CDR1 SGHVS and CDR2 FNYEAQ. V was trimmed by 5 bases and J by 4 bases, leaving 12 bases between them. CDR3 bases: TGTGCCAGCAGCAACCAAGGCGGGAAAAACATTCAGTACTTC. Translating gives CASSNQGGKNIQYF.

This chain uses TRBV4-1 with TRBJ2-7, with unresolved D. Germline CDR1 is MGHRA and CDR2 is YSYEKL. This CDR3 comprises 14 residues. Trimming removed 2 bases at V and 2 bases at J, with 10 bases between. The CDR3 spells CASSQPLSTYEQYF. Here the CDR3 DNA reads TGCGCCAGCAGCCAACCTCTTTCTACCTACGAGCAGTACTTC.

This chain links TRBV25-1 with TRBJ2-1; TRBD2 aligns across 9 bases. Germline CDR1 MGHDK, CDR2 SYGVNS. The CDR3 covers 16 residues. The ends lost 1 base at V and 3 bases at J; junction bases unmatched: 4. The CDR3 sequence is CASSESSGTDYNEQFF. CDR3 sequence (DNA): TGTGCCAGCAGTGAATCTAGCGGGACCGACTACAATGAGCAGTTCTTC. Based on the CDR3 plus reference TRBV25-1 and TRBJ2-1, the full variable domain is EADIYQTPRYLVIGTGKKITLECSQTMGHDKMYWYQQDPGMELHLIHYSYGVNSTEKGDLSSESTVSRIRTEHFPLTLESARPSHTSQYLCASSESSGTDYNEQFFGPGTRLTVL.

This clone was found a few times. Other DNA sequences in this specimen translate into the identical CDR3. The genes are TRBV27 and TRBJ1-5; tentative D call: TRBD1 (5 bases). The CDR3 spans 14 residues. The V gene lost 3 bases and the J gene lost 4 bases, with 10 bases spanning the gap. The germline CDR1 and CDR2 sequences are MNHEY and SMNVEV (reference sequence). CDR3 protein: CASSLSRVNQPQHF. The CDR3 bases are TGTGCCAGCAGTTTGAGCAGGGTTAATCAGCCCCAGCATTTT.

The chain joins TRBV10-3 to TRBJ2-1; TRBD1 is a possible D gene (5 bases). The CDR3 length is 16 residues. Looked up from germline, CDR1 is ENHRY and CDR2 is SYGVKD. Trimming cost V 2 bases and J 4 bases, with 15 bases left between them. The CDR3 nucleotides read TGTGCCATCAGTGAGGACAGCCCGATAGTTTACAATGAGCAGTTCTTC. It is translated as CAISEDSPIVYNEQFF.

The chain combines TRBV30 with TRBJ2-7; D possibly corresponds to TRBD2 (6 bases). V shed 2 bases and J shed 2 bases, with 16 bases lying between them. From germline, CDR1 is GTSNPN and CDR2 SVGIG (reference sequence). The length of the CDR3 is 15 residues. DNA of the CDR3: TGTGCCTGGAGTTTCGGGAGTACACCTCCCTACGAGCAGTACTTC. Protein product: CAWSFGSTPPYEQYF.

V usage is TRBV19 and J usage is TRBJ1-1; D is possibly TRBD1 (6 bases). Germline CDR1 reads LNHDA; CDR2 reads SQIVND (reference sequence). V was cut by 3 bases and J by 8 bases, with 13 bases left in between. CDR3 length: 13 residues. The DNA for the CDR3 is TGTGCCAGTAGTATGGTAATCGGGACAGAAGCTTTCTTT. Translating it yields CASSMVIGTEAFF.

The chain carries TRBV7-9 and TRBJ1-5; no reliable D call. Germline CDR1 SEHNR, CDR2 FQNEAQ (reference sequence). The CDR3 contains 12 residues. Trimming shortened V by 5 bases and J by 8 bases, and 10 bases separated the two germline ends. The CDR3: CASSVTREPQHF. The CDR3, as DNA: TGTGCCAGCAGCGTCACAAGGGAGCCCCAGCATTTT. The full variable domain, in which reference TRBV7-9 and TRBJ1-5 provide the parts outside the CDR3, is DTGVSQNPRHKITKRGQNVTFRCDPISEHNRLYWYRQTLGQGPEFLTYFQNEAQLEKSRLLSDRFSAERPKGSFSTLEIQRTEQGDSAMYLCASSVTREPQHFGDGTRLSIL.

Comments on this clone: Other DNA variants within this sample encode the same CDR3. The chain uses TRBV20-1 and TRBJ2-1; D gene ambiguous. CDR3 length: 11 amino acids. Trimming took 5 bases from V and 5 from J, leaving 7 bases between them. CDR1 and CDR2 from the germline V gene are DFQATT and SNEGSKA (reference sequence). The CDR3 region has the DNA TGCAGTGCTTCAGAGAACAATGAGCAGTTCTTC. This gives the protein CSASENNEQFF.

The CDR3: CASSVGRDTHTQYF. CDR3 coding DNA: TGTGCCAGCAGCGTAGGCCGGGACACCCATACGCAGTATTTT. The chain carries TRBV9 and TRBJ2-3; D is possibly TRBD1 (6 bases). V was shortened by 0 bases and J by 7 bases, with 12 bases between the two germline ends. Germline CDR1 SGDLS, CDR2 YYNGEE. The CDR3 has 14 residues.

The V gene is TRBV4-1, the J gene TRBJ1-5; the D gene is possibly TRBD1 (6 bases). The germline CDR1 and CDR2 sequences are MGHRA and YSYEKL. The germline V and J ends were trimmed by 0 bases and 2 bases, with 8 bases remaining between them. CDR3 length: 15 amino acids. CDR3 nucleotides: TGCGCCAGCAGCCAAGAGCGGGGGCGCAATCAGCCCCAGCATTTT. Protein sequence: CASSQERGRNQPQHF.

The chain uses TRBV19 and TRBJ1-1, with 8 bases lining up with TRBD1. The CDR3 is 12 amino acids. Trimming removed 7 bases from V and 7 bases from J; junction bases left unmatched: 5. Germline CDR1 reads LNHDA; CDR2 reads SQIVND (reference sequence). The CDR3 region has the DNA TGTGCCAGTATCCGACAGGGGATTGAAGCTTTCTTT. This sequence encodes CASIRQGIEAFF.

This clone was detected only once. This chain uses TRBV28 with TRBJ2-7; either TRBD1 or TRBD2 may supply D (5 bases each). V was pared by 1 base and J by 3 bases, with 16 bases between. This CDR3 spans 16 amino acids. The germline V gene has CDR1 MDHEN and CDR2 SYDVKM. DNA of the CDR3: TGTGCCAGCAGTTTATTCGGGGCGTGGCAGGTCTACGAGCAGTACTTC. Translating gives CASSLFGAWQVYEQYF.

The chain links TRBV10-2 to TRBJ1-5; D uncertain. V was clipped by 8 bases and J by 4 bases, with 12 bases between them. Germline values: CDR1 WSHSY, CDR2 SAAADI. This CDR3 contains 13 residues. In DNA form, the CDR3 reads TGCGCCAGCTCAAACGGAGGTAATCAGCCCCAGCATTTT. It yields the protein CASSNGGNQPQHF.